This T cell receptor beta chain was observed in a study of T cell repertoires in cytomegalovirus infection. Study summary: The public TCR beta signatures pointed to both CMV infection and matching HLA type.

Many counts were recorded for this clonotype. Its target is unknown. V gave up 3 bases and J gave up 2 bases, with 8 bases separating them. The germline V gene encodes CDR1 SGHTA and CDR2 FQGNSA. CDR3 size: 14 residues. TCRdb ran MiXCR on the reads and lists one entry per CDR3 protein. The table lists fewer than 400,000 distinct CDR3 sequences, 15% to 20% of them singletons. Whole-study results and caveats: Within the response measured ex vivo, HLA-C-restricted CMV-specific TCR beta clonotypes were dominant. Identification of carriers of CMV plus the relevant HLA was achieved through cumulative public TCR beta family frequency.

Sequencing input: PBMCs. This receptor was identified in a human donor in good health (CMV status not recorded). Some clones in this sample may be carry-over from other donors' samples. The chain links TRBV7-2 to TRBJ2-1; no clear D gene. CDR3 nucleotide sequence: TGTGCCAGCAGCTTTAATCTAGCCTACAATGAGCAGTTCTTC. It specifies CASSFNLAYNEQFF.